What follows describes a single T cell receptor beta chain. The sample originates from a study of OX40 agonist ivuxolimab in advanced cancers. Sequencing was performed with immunoSEQ multiplex PCR; in TCRdb, only in-frame clones are kept and a portion is missing. There are roughly 56,000 clones in the sample; around nine tenths occur only once, and about 20% lies in the top ten. V was shortened by 0 bases and J by 0 bases, with 10 bases between the two germline ends. The CDR3 sequence is 15 residues long. Germline-derived CDR1 and CDR2 are SGDLS and YYNGEE. Sequencing used CD4+ or CD8+ T cells sorted from blood, obtained in a trial of the OX40 agonist ivuxolimab. This receptor was taken from an adult with an advanced solid tumor such as melanoma, head and neck, liver or kidney cancer. This rearrangement joins TRBV9 to TRBJ2-7; maybe TRBD1 (6 bases). For the CDR3, the DNA is TGTGCCAGCAGCGTAGCTACAGGGACCTCCTACGAGCAGTACTTC. Translation: CASSVATGTSYEQYF.